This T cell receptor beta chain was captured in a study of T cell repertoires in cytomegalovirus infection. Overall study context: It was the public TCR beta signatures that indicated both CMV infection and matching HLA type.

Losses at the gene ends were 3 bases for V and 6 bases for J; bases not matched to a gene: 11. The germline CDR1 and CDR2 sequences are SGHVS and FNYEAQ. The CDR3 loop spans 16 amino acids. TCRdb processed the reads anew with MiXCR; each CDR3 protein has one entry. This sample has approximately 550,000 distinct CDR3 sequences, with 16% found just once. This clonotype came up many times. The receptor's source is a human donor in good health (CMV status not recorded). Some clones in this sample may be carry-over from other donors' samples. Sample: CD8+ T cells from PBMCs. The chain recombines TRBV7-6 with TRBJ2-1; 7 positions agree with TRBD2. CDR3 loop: CASSFAHGRPGNEQFF. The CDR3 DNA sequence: TGTGCCAGCAGCTTTGCACACGGGAGGCCGGGCAATGAGCAGTTCTTC.